Following are 27 T cell receptor beta chains from one sample sequenced in a study of Graves' ophthalmopathy and Graves' hyperthyroidism. TCR beta CDR3 amplification used RNA transcripts. HTBI-primed RT-PCR formed the first round, and a multiplex PCR formed the second. TCRdb passed the multiplex PCR reads through MiXCR, listing each CDR3 protein once. The sample holds about 160,000 distinct CDR3 sequences; roughly 37% are singletons and the top ten take roughly 5.2%. The sequenced sample consisted of peripheral blood. These receptors originate from a woman in her forties with Graves' ophthalmopathy.

This clonotype showed up many times. The chain is built from TRBV2 and TRBJ2-2, with D possibly TRBD2 on 7 matching bases. Germline CDR1 SNHLY, CDR2 FYNNEI. The CDR3 contains 14 residues. Trimming took 11 bases from V and 5 from J, leaving 18 bases between them. The CDR3 reads CASVGGRKTGELFF. The CDR3 DNA is TGTGCCTCTGTCGGGGGGCGCAAAACCGGGGAGCTGTTTTTT.

This clonotype was seen at least ten times. The genes are TRBV7-2 and TRBJ2-7; D is unresolved. The V gene lost 1 base and the J gene lost 3 bases, with 7 bases spanning the gap. The CDR3 extends over 13 amino acids. The germline gives CDR1 SGHTA, CDR2 FQGNSA. CDR3 in DNA: TGTGCCAGCAGCTTAGGAATGTACTACGAGCAGTACTTC. Translating it yields CASSLGMYYEQYF. Full variable domain (rest looked up from reference TRBV7-2 and TRBJ2-7): GAGVSQSPSNKVTEKGKDVELRCDPISGHTALYWYRQSLGQGLEFLIYFQGNSAPDKSGLPSDRFSAERTGGSVSTLTIQRTQQEDSAVYLCASSLGMYYEQYFGPGTRLTVT.

This clonotype was detected a few times. This sequence joins TRBV12-3 or TRBV12-4 and TRBJ1-2; TRBD1 might be the D (6 bases). V lost 2 bases and J lost 7, with 14 bases in between. The CDR3 has 14 amino acids. The CDR3 here is CASSLSQGSGGYTF. DNA of the CDR3: TGTGCCAGCAGTTTATCCCAGGGGTCGGGTGGCTACACCTTC.

The chain employs TRBV11-2 and TRBJ2-5; 7 positions match TRBD2. This CDR3 is built from 17 residues. Trimming removed 1 base from V and 1 base from J; junction bases left unmatched: 9. CDR1 SGHAT and CDR2 FQNNGV come from the germline V gene. CDR3 DNA sequence: TGTGCCAGCAGCTTAGGTTTGGGTGGGAGGGCCCAAGAGACCCAGTACTTC. It yields the protein CASSLGLGGRAQETQYF.

The J gene is TRBJ2-6, the V gene TRBV24-1; 7 bases are shared with TRBD1. Germline loops: CDR1 KGHDR, CDR2 SFDVKD. The CDR3 is 16 amino acids. Trimming at V came to 5 bases and at J to 7 bases, leaving 10 bases not matched to a gene. This chain's CDR3 is CATSGTGLSIANVLTF. CDR3 DNA: TGTGCCACCAGTGGGACAGGCCTCAGTATCGCCAACGTCCTGACTTTC.

The sample holds many counts of this clonotype. The genes are TRBV6-2 or TRBV6-3 and TRBJ2-7; 7 nucleotides align to TRBD2. Losses at the gene ends were 2 bases for V and 3 bases for J; bases not matched to a gene: 7. The CDR3 extends over 15 amino acids. CDR1 is MNHEY, CDR2 SVGEGT, per germline. This CDR3 reads CASSYPRGGLYEQYF. The CDR3 nucleotides are TGTGCCAGCAGTTACCCTCGGGGAGGGCTCTACGAGCAGTACTTC.

This clonotype was detected ten times or more. This sequence joins TRBV12-3 or TRBV12-4 and TRBJ1-1, with D uncertain. Trimming removed 4 bases from V and 3 bases from J, with 9 bases in between. This CDR3 is built from 13 residues. CDR3 coding DNA: TGTGCCAGCAGTTCCCTGTCAGACACTGAAGCTTTCTTT. Encoded protein: CASSSLSDTEAFF.

This sequence joins TRBV24-1 and TRBJ2-7, with 8 positions matching TRBD2. Germline-derived CDR1 and CDR2 are KGHDR and SFDVKD. V shed 4 bases, J shed 6 bases, and the junction held 7 bases outside the gene matches. The CDR3 totals 14 residues. The CDR3 DNA follows: TGTGCCACCAGTGACCCCGGGAGGGGCGGCGAGCAGTACTTC. The encoded protein is CATSDPGRGGEQYF.

The J gene is TRBJ2-5, the V gene TRBV29-1; TRBD1 aligns across 7 bases. Looked up from germline, CDR1 is SQVTM and CDR2 is ANQGSEA. After removal of 0 bases from V and 5 bases from J, the junction contained 3 bases not matched to a gene. This CDR3 has 13 residues. The CDR3: CSVEEQGWETQYF. CDR3 sequence (DNA): TGCAGCGTTGAAGAACAGGGGTGGGAGACCCAGTACTTC.

This clonotype was observed at least ten times. This rearrangement joins TRBV5-1 to TRBJ2-2; the match to TRBD2 covers 10 bases. The CDR3 runs to 17 residues. Trimming cost V 4 bases and J 4 bases; bases outside gene matches: 10. Germline CDR1 and CDR2: SGHRS and YFSETQ. The CDR3 DNA follows: TGCGCCAGCAGCGGTGGAGTCACTAGCGGGACCACCGGGGAGCTGTTTTTT. It translates to CASSGGVTSGTTGELFF.

This clonotype occurred many times. This chain joins TRBV20-1 and TRBJ2-4; D tentatively reads TRBD1 or TRBD2 (5 bases each). The CDR3 has 15 amino acids. Per germline, CDR1 DFQATT and CDR2 SNEGSKA (reference sequence). Deletions cut 3 bases from V and 0 bases from J, with 12 bases between. The CDR3 spells CSARNPGLAKNIQYF. DNA for the CDR3: TGCAGTGCTAGGAACCCGGGGCTAGCCAAAAACATTCAGTACTTC.

This clonotype appeared many times. The V gene is TRBV28, the J gene TRBJ2-7; the D gene is possibly TRBD2 (5 bases). This CDR3 has 15 amino acids. CDR1 MDHEN and CDR2 SYDVKM come from the germline V gene. Trimming pared 3 bases from V and 1 base from J, leaving 13 bases between. The DNA for the CDR3 is TGTGCCAGCAGTTTTCCGGACTTTTCATCCTACGAGCAGTACTTC. This gives the protein CASSFPDFSSYEQYF.

This clonotype was seen repeatedly, ten times or more. The chain combines TRBV10-3 with TRBJ2-7; 8 positions agree with TRBD1. The V segment lost 0 bases and the J segment 5 bases; nucleotides outside the gene matches: 3. This CDR3 spans 14 amino acids. Germline V gene lookup returns CDR1 ENHRY and CDR2 SYGVKD. CDR3 in DNA: TGTGCCATCAGTGAGTCGCAGGACAGGGACGAGCAGTACTTC. This gives the protein CAISESQDRDEQYF.

This clonotype was seen repeatedly, ten times or more. The chain uses TRBV6-5 and TRBJ1-1; no reliable D call. V was clipped by 4 bases and J by 1 base, with 10 bases between them. This CDR3 region has 14 residues. Germline V gene lookup returns CDR1 MNHEY and CDR2 SVGAGI. This CDR3 reads CASSFFDGNTEAFF. The CDR3 bases are TGTGCCAGCAGTTTCTTCGACGGGAACACTGAAGCTTTCTTT.

At least ten counts were recorded for this clonotype. This sequence joins TRBV28 and TRBJ2-2; 8 bases are a match to TRBD1. Germline trimming cut 2 bases from V and 6 bases from J; bases unmatched to any gene: 5. Per the germline V gene, CDR1 is MDHEN and CDR2 is SYDVKM. This CDR3 comprises 15 residues. The chain's CDR3 is CASSLVQGGAGELFF. The CDR3 DNA is TGTGCCAGCAGTTTAGTACAGGGGGGCGCCGGGGAGCTGTTTTTT.

This clonotype was seen only a few times. This chain uses TRBV12-3 or TRBV12-4 with TRBJ2-6; D perhaps matches TRBD1 (6 bases). This CDR3 spans 15 amino acids. The V end lost 7 bases, the J end lost 2 bases, and 12 bases lay between the germline ends. The CDR3 region is CASNYREPGANVLTF. The DNA of the CDR3 is TGTGCCAGCAACTACAGGGAGCCTGGGGCCAACGTCCTGACTTTC.

There are many counts of this clonotype. V and J are TRBV29-1 and TRBJ1-1, with 7 bases matching TRBD1. V lost 2 bases and J lost 2; bases outside the gene matches: 2. Germline CDR1 and CDR2: SQVTM and ANQGSEA. This CDR3 region has 13 residues. CDR3 sequence reads: CSVERGLNTEAFF. The CDR3, as DNA: TGCAGCGTTGAAAGGGGGCTAAACACTGAAGCTTTCTTT.

V usage is TRBV28 and J usage is TRBJ2-3, with D unclear. Germline values: CDR1 MDHEN, CDR2 SYDVKM. This CDR3 has 14 amino acids. The V gene lost 2 bases and the J gene lost 2 bases, with 8 bases spanning the gap. CDR3 region: CASSLMSATDTQYF. Here the CDR3 DNA reads TGTGCCAGCAGTTTAATGTCAGCCACAGATACGCAGTATTTT.

In its sample, this clonotype was seen many times. J is TRBJ1-2 and V is TRBV12-3 or TRBV12-4; the D gene is possibly TRBD1 (5 bases). This CDR3 is 14 amino acids long. V lost 6 bases and J lost 5, with 16 bases in between. CDR3 residues: CASRAGWSGYGYTF. CDR3 sequence (DNA): TGTGCCAGCAGGGCAGGGTGGAGTGGATATGGCTACACCTTC.

This sequence joins TRBV11-2 and TRBJ1-1; no definite D call. The CDR3 runs 16 residues. CDR1 is SGHAT and CDR2 is FQNNGV in the germline V gene. With 0 bases removed from V and 0 bases from J, the gap between germline ends came to 11 bases. In nucleotides, the CDR3 is TGTGCCAGCAGCTTAGAATTCGGCAAACTGAACACTGAAGCTTTCTTT. It yields the protein CASSLEFGKLNTEAFF.

The chain carries TRBV7-8 and TRBJ1-2; D is perhaps TRBD1 (5 bases). CDR3 length equals 15 residues. CDR1 is SGHVS and CDR2 is FQNEAQ in the germline V gene. V was cut by 5 bases and J by 3 bases, with 16 bases left in between. The DNA for the CDR3 is TGTGCCAGCAGCCCTAACGAACAGGCCTACTATGGCTACACCTTC. Translated, it gives CASSPNEQAYYGYTF.

This clonotype has ten or more counts. The J gene is TRBJ2-2, the V gene TRBV18; a weak D match, TRBD1 (5 bases). Trimming shortened V by 4 bases and J by 2 bases, and 11 bases separated the two germline ends. CDR1 and CDR2 (germline): KGHSH, LQKENI. CDR3 length equals 15 residues. The CDR3 sequence: CASSQTTANTGELFF. Written as DNA, the CDR3 is TGTGCCAGCTCACAAACGACAGCTAACACCGGGGAGCTGTTTTTT.

The chain couples TRBV2 to TRBJ1-5; D ambiguous. The CDR3 is 15 residues long. CDR1 SNHLY and CDR2 FYNNEI come from the germline V gene. Trimming pared 5 bases from V and 0 bases from J, leaving 11 bases between. CDR3 nucleotides: TGTGCCAGCAGTTATGAGGGAAATAGCAATCAGCCCCAGCATTTT. Encoded protein: CASSYEGNSNQPQHF.

This clonotype was seen repeatedly, ten times or more. The genes are TRBV20-1 and TRBJ2-5; 7 nucleotides agree with TRBD2. The ends lost 3 bases at V and 5 bases at J; junction bases unmatched: 3. This CDR3 is built from 12 residues. Germline V CDR1 and CDR2: DFQATT, SNEGSKA (reference sequence). The CDR3 protein is CSASAGGETQYF. The CDR3 region has the DNA TGCAGTGCTAGCGCCGGGGGGGAGACCCAGTACTTC.

This clonotype was counted at least ten times. The CDR3 bases are TGTGCCTGGAGTAGGCCCAGTGGAGAGACCCAGTACTTC. Protein product: CAWSRPSGETQYF. This chain links TRBV30 with TRBJ2-5; D is undetermined. V was cut by 2 bases and J by 4 bases, with 11 bases left in between. Germline V gives CDR1 GTSNPN, CDR2 SVGIG (reference sequence). This CDR3 is 13 amino acids long.

In this sample, this clonotype turned up many times. This chain uses TRBV29-1 with TRBJ1-1; 7 bases fit TRBD1. This CDR3 contains 16 residues. Trimming took 5 bases from V and 1 from J; bases not matched to a gene: 13. Germline assignment: CDR1 SQVTM and CDR2 ANQGSEA. CDR3 DNA: TGCAGCGTTTTTCCCGGAAAAGGGGGCCAGAACACTGAAGCTTTCTTT. Encoded protein: CSVFPGKGGQNTEAFF.

Ten or more counts support this clonotype. The gene calls are TRBV6-1 and TRBJ1-2; tentative D call: TRBD1 (5 bases). The V gene lost 4 bases and the J gene lost 4 bases, with 13 bases spanning the gap. This CDR3 region has 14 residues. CDR1 and CDR2 from the germline V gene are MNHNS and SASEGT. Here the CDR3 reads CASSGRDVVYGYTF. The CDR3 DNA is TGTGCCAGCAGTGGTCGGGACGTCGTCTATGGCTACACCTTC.